A single sample is the source of the 28 T cell receptor beta chains below, sequenced in a study of blood T cell repertoires in COVID-19. Libraries were prepared by immunoSEQ multiplex PCR; TCRdb keeps only in-frame clonotypes and omits some of them. The table lists 80,000 to 95,000 clones, 80% to 90% of them singletons. Sequenced sample: peripheral blood. These TCRs come from a human donor in a cohort sampled during active COVID-19.

V usage is TRBV4-2 and J usage is TRBJ1-1, with 12 bases identical to TRBD1. Germline CDR1 is LGHNA and CDR2 is YNFKEQ. The CDR3 has 17 amino acids. J was trimmed by 0 bases and V by 3 bases; bases with no gene match: 5. CDR3 protein: CASSQGGTGGVNTEAFF. CDR3 nucleotides: TGTGCCAGCAGCCAGGGGGGGACAGGGGGCGTGAACACTGAAGCTTTCTTT.

The genes are TRBV15 and TRBJ2-2; 11 bases match TRBD1. The CDR3 is made up of 15 amino acids. J gave up 9 bases and V 3 bases, and 6 bases lay outside the gene matches. Germline V gives CDR1 LNHNV, CDR2 YYDKDF (reference sequence). DNA for the CDR3: TGTGCCACCAGCAGTAGGGACAGGGGGTCCCGGGAGCTGTTTTTT. Its translation: CATSSRDRGSRELFF.

The V and J genes are TRBV7-2 and TRBJ2-2, with D perhaps matching TRBD1 (6 bases). Germline V gene data show CDR1 as SGHTA and CDR2 as FQGNSA. CDR3 length equals 14 residues. Trimming stripped 5 bases from V and 2 bases from J, with 9 bases between. CDR3 coding DNA: TGTGCCAGCAGCCGGGGACATAACACCGGGGAGCTGTTTTTT. Its translation is CASSRGHNTGELFF.

V and J are TRBV19 and TRBJ1-2; 8 bases match TRBD1. The CDR3 consists of 17 residues. Trimming took 3 bases from V and 1 from J; bases not matched to a gene: 10. The germline gives CDR1 LNHDA, CDR2 SQIVND (reference sequence). Here the CDR3 reads CASSISGQGRFNYGYTF. The CDR3 nucleotides are TGTGCCAGTAGTATCTCCGGACAGGGAAGATTTAACTATGGCTACACCTTC.

V and J are TRBV2 and TRBJ2-5; 10 bases align to TRBD2. Germline V gives CDR1 SNHLY, CDR2 FYNNEI. The CDR3 is 15 residues long. With 2 bases clipped from V and 3 bases from J, the junction kept 3 bases outside the gene matches. The CDR3 DNA reads as TGTGCCAGCAGTGAACCTAGCGGGGGCAAAGAGACCCAGTACTTC. Encoded protein: CASSEPSGGKETQYF.

The V and J genes are TRBV5-1 and TRBJ2-5; possibly TRBD1 for D (5 bases). V was clipped by 0 bases and J by 3 bases, with 6 bases between them. The CDR3 runs 13 residues. CDR1 is SGHRS, CDR2 YFSETQ, per germline. The CDR3 loop is CASSLGREETQYF. The CDR3 coding sequence is TGCGCCAGCAGCTTGGGCAGGGAAGAGACCCAGTACTTC. Variable domain in full (rest from reference TRBV5-1 and TRBJ2-5): KAGVTQTPRYLIKTRGQQVTLSCSPISGHRSVSWYQQTPGQGLQFLFEYFSETQRNKGNFPGRFSGRQFSNSRSEMNVSTLELGDSALYLCASSLGREETQYFGPGTRLLVL.

This rearrangement joins TRBV6-5 to TRBJ2-3; TRBD2 might be the D (5 bases). CDR3 size: 14 residues. V gave up 6 bases and J gave up 3 bases, with 13 bases separating them. Looked up from germline, CDR1 is MNHEY and CDR2 is SVGAGI. This CDR3 is CASRDGLSTDTQYF. Here the CDR3 DNA reads TGTGCCAGCAGGGATGGACTTTCTACAGATACGCAGTATTTT.

This chain connects TRBV15 to TRBJ1-3; TRBD1 matches 7 bases. The CDR3 is made up of 15 amino acids. The junction had 3 bases not matched to a gene; V was cut back by 0 bases and J by 4 bases. In germline, CDR1 is LNHNV, CDR2 YYDKDF (reference sequence). This CDR3 reads CATSRDLTGGNTIYF. The CDR3 nucleotides read TGTGCCACCAGCAGAGATTTGACAGGGGGAAACACCATATATTTT.

This chain joins TRBV7-8 and TRBJ2-3; 7 nucleotides agree with TRBD1. The ends lost 5 bases at V and 2 bases at J; junction bases unmatched: 4. This CDR3 is built from 14 residues. Germline CDR1 is SGHVS and CDR2 is FQNEAQ. The CDR3 DNA reads TGTGCCAGCAGCGTCAGGGGGAACACAGATACGCAGTATTTT. Amino acids: CASSVRGNTDTQYF.

The V and J genes are TRBV6-5 and TRBJ2-1; a possible D gene is TRBD1 (6 bases). V shed 5 bases and J shed 10 bases, with 9 bases lying between them. This CDR3 spans 11 amino acids. CDR1 and CDR2 (germline): MNHEY, SVGAGI. The DNA for the CDR3 is TGTGCCAGCAGTACAGGGACCGAGCAGTTCTTC. Translation gives CASSTGTEQFF.

The chain uses TRBV6-5 and TRBJ1-1; TRBD1 aligns across 7 bases. J was trimmed by 6 bases and V by 1 base; bases with no gene match: 5. Germline V gives CDR1 MNHEY, CDR2 SVGAGI. CDR3 length equals 14 residues. CDR3 in amino acids: CASSYLQGVSEAFF. For the CDR3, the DNA is TGTGCCAGCAGTTACTTGCAGGGGGTGTCTGAAGCTTTCTTT.

This clone was seen once. The V call is TRBV7-3, the J call TRBJ2-1, with 8 bases lining up with TRBD2. The germline gives CDR1 SGHTA, CDR2 FQGTGA. J lost 7 bases, V lost 3 bases, and 5 bases had no gene match. The CDR3 runs to 14 residues. The CDR3 here is CASSFGGGLNEQFF. The CDR3 DNA is TGTGCCAGCAGCTTCGGCGGGGGGTTAAATGAGCAGTTCTTC. The complete variable domain, with remaining parts taken from reference TRBV7-3 and TRBJ2-1, reads GAGVSQTPSNKVTEKGKYVELRCDPISGHTALYWYRQSLGQGPEFLIYFQGTGAADDSGLPNDRFFAVRPEGSVSTLKIQRTERGDSAVYLCASSFGGGLNEQFFGPGTRLTVL.

This clone was observed a few times. V and J are TRBV7-9 and TRBJ1-5; the D is unclear. Germline assignment: CDR1 SEHNR and CDR2 FQNEAQ (reference sequence). The CDR3 totals 12 residues. Trimming took 6 bases from V and 8 from J, leaving 11 bases between them. The CDR3 nucleotides are TGTGCCAGCAGATTGAACACAGAGCCCCAGCATTTT. Translation: CASRLNTEPQHF.

This chain joins TRBV7-2 and TRBJ1-2; a weak D match, TRBD1 (6 bases). The CDR3 spans 15 residues. V was trimmed by 5 bases and J by 8 bases, leaving 21 bases between them. Germline-derived CDR1 and CDR2 are SGHTA and FQGNSA. Written as DNA, the CDR3 is TGTGCCAGCAGCAGGGGGGGGACGGCCCAGGAAGGCTACACCTTC. It codes for CASSRGGTAQEGYTF.

CDR3 amino acids: CASSLVRLDPYEQYF. CDR3 DNA: TGTGCCAGCAGCTTGGTCCGTCTAGACCCCTACGAGCAGTACTTC. The chain employs TRBV5-6 and TRBJ2-7; no clear D gene. V lost 0 bases and J 2 bases, leaving 12 bases between the germline ends. Germline V CDR1 and CDR2: SGHDT, YYEEEE. This CDR3 has 15 amino acids. The whole variable domain, remainder taken from reference TRBV5-6 and TRBJ2-7, is DAGVTQSPTHLIKTRGQQVTLRCSPKSGHDTVSWYQQALGQGPQFIFQYYEEEERQRGNFPDRFSGHQFPNYSSELNVNALLLGDSALYLCASSLVRLDPYEQYFGPGTRLTVT.

The chain uses TRBV20-1 and TRBJ2-7; D unclear. From germline, CDR1 is DFQATT and CDR2 SNEGSKA (reference sequence). CDR3 length: 11 residues. V was shortened by 0 bases and J by 4 bases, with 4 bases between the two germline ends. The CDR3 DNA is TGCAGTGCTAGAGATCAGTACGAGCAGTACTTC. Translation: CSARDQYEQYF.

The chain uses TRBV28 and TRBJ1-1; TRBD1 matches 9 bases. This CDR3 is 16 amino acids long. Per the germline V gene, CDR1 is MDHEN and CDR2 is SYDVKM. V shed 2 bases, J shed 1 base, and the junction held 5 bases outside the gene matches. CDR3 residues: CASSLGTGPKNTEAFF. CDR3 sequence (DNA): TGTGCCAGCAGTTTAGGGACAGGGCCCAAGAACACTGAAGCTTTCTTT.

The rearrangement uses TRBV10-2 and TRBJ2-2, with 8 bases aligning to TRBD1. Germline V lookup: CDR1 WSHSY, CDR2 SAAADI. CDR3 size: 12 residues. Unmatched junction bases numbered 2, after V lost 8 bases and J lost 6 bases. The CDR3 is CASEQGAGELFF. The CDR3 nucleotides are TGCGCCAGCGAACAGGGGGCCGGGGAGCTGTTTTTT.

The V and J genes are TRBV5-5 and TRBJ1-1; tentative D call: TRBD1 (5 bases). V was trimmed by 5 bases and J by 1 base, leaving 15 bases between them. There are 15 residues in the CDR3. In germline, CDR1 is SGHKS, CDR2 YYEKEE (reference sequence). The CDR3, as DNA: TGTGCCAGCAGGGAGAACAGGATAGCGAACACTGAAGCTTTCTTT. The encoded protein is CASRENRIANTEAFF.

The chain employs TRBV30 and TRBJ1-2; D is ambiguous. The CDR3 has 12 amino acids. Trimming removed 2 bases from V and 8 bases from J, with 12 bases in between. Germline CDR1 GTSNPN, CDR2 SVGIG (reference sequence). CDR3 in DNA: TGTGCCTGGAGTTTTGGGCCCTGGGGCTACACCTTC. Translating gives CAWSFGPWGYTF.

The chain combines TRBV9 with TRBJ1-2; tentative D call: TRBD1 (6 bases). V was clipped by 4 bases and J by 6 bases, with 16 bases between them. This CDR3 comprises 14 residues. Germline V gives CDR1 SGDLS, CDR2 YYNGEE. DNA for the CDR3: TGTGCCAGCAGCTACCAGGGGAGCGAGAATGGCTACACCTTC. This encodes CASSYQGSENGYTF.

The rearrangement joins TRBV27 to TRBJ2-3, with D hard to call. Deletions cut 3 bases from V and 0 bases from J, with 10 bases between. This CDR3 spans 15 amino acids. The germline V gene has CDR1 MNHEY and CDR2 SMNVEV (reference sequence). Here the CDR3 reads CASSFYRSSTDTQYF. The CDR3 nucleotides read TGTGCCAGCAGTTTCTATAGATCTAGCACAGATACGCAGTATTTT.

V gene TRBV12-3 or TRBV12-4 combines with J gene TRBJ1-1, with D perhaps TRBD1 (5 bases). The CDR3 consists of 13 residues. V lost 0 bases, J lost 6 bases, and 8 bases lay in between. The CDR3 region is CASSLAGGAEAFF. The CDR3 DNA is TGTGCCAGCAGTTTAGCCGGGGGGGCTGAAGCTTTCTTT.

The chain joins TRBV19 to TRBJ1-2, with 8 bases aligning to TRBD1. Germline values: CDR1 LNHDA, CDR2 SQIVND (reference sequence). The CDR3 totals 15 residues. The V segment lost 5 bases and the J segment 3 bases; nucleotides outside the gene matches: 8. CDR3 DNA: TGTGCCAGTAGTCAAACCGGACAGGGATACTATGGCTACACCTTC. This gives the protein CASSQTGQGYYGYTF.

The chain combines TRBV15 with TRBJ2-7, with a tentative D call TRBD2 (5 bases). The CDR3 is 13 residues long. Germline CDR1 LNHNV, CDR2 YYDKDF (reference sequence). The V end lost 0 bases, the J end lost 6 bases, and 9 bases lay between the germline ends. CDR3: CATSRDRGSEQYF. DNA for the CDR3: TGTGCCACCAGCAGAGATCGAGGGTCCGAGCAGTACTTC. The variable domain in full, completed from reference TRBV15 and TRBJ2-7, reads DAMVIQNPRYQVTQFGKPVTLSCSQTLNHNVMYWYQQKSSQAPKLLFHYYDKDFNNEADTPDNFQSRRPNTSFCFLDIRSPGLGDTAMYLCATSRDRGSEQYFGPGTRLTVT.

V and J are TRBV6-1 and TRBJ1-2; 8 bases line up with TRBD1. Unmatched junction bases numbered 7, after V lost 2 bases and J lost 5 bases. Germline V lookup: CDR1 MNHNS, CDR2 SASEGT. The CDR3 sequence is 15 residues long. Written as DNA, the CDR3 is TGTGCCAGCAGTGAAACGTTCCGGACAGGGTATGGCTACACCTTC. Translation gives CASSETFRTGYGYTF.

The V call is TRBV14, the J call TRBJ2-3; D uncertain. Germline V lookup: CDR1 SGHDN, CDR2 FVKESK. V lost 0 bases to trimming and J lost 0 bases, with 16 bases between them. The CDR3 contains 18 residues. The CDR3 DNA reads as TGTGCCAGCAGCCAAGAGAGACGGATGCTGGAGAGCACAGATACGCAGTATTTT. Translation gives CASSQERRMLESTDTQYF.

The gene calls are TRBV5-1 and TRBJ2-7; 10 nucleotides match TRBD2. Germline V gene lookup returns CDR1 SGHRS and CDR2 YFSETQ. Trimming cost V 2 bases and J 2 bases; bases outside gene matches: 4. The CDR3 has 15 amino acids. In DNA form, the CDR3 reads TGCGCCAGCAGCTTTTCTAGCGGGGGTACCTACGAGCAGTACTTC. This encodes CASSFSSGGTYEQYF.